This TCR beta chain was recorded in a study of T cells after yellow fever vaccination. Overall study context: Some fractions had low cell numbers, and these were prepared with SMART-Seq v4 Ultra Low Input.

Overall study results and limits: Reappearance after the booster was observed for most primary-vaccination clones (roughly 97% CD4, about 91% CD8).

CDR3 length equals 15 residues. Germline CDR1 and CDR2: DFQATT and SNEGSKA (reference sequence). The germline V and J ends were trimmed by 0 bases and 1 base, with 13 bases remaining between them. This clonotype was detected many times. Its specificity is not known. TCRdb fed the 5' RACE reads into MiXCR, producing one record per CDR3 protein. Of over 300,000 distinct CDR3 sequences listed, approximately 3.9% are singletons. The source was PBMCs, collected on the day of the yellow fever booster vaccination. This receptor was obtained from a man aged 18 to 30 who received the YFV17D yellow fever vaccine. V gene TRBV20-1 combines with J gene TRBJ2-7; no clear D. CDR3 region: CSARDRAETSYEQYF. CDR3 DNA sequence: TGCAGTGCTAGAGATAGGGCAGAGACTTCCTACGAGCAGTACTTC.